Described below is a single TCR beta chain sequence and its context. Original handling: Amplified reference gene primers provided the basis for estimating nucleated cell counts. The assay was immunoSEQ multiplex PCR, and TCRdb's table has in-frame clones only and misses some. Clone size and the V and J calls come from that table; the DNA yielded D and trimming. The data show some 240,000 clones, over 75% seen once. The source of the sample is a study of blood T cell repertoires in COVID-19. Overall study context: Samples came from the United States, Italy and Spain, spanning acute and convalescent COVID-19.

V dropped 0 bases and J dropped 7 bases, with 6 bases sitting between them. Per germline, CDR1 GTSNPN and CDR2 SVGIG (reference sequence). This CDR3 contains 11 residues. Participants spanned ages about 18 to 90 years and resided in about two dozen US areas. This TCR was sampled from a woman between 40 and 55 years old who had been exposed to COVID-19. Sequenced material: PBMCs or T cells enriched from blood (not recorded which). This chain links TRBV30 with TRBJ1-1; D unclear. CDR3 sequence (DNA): TGTGCCTGGAGTGTACATCATGAAGCTTTCTTT. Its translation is CAWSVHHEAFF.